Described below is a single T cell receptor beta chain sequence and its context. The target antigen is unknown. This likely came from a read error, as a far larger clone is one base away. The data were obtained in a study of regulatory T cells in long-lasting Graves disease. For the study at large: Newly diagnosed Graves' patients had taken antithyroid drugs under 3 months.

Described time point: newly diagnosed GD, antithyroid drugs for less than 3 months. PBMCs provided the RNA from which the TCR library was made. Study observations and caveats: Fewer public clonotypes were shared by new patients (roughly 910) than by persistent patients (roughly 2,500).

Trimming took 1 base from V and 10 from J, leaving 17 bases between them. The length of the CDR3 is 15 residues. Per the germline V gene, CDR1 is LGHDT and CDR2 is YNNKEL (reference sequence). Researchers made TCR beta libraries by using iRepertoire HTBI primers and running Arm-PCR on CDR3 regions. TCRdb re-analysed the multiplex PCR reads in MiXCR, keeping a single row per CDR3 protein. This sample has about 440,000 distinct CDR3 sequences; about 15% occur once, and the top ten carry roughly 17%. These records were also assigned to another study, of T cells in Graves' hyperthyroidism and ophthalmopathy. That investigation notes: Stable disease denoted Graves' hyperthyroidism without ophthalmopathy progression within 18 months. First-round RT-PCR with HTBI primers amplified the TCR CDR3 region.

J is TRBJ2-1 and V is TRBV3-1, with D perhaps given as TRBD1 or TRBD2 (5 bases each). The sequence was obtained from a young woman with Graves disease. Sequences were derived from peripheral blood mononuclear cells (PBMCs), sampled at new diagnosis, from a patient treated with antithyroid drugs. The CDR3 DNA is TGTGCCAGCAGCCAAGTTGGCAGGGAGTCCTACGAGCAGTTCTTC. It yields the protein CASSQVGRESYEQFF.